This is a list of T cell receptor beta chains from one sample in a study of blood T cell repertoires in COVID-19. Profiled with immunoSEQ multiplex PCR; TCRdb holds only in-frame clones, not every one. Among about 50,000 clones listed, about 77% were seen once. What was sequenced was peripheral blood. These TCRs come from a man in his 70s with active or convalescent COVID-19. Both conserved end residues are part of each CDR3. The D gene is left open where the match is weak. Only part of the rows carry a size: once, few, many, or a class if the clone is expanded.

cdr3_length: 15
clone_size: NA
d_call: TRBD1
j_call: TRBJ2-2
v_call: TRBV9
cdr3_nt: TGTGCCAGCAGCCTACGACAGGGTAACACCGGGGAGCTGTTTTTT
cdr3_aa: CASSLRQGNTGELFF

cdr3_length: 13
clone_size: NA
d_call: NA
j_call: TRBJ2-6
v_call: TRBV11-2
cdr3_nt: TGTGCCAGCAGTAACTCTGGGGCCAACGTCCTGACTTTC
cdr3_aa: CASSNSGANVLTF

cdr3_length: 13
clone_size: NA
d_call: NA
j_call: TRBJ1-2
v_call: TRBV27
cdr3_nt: TGTGCCAGCAGTTTGAGAGGGGGTTCTCGCTACACCTTC
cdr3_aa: CASSLRGGSRYTF

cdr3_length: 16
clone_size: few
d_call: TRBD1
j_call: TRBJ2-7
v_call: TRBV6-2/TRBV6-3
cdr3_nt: TGTGCCAGCAGTTACTCGCGTTTGGGACAGAACTACGAGCAGTACTTC
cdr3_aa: CASSYSRLGQNYEQYF

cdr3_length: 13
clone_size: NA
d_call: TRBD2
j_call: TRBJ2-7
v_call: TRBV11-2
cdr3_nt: TGTGCCAGCAGCTTCGGACTAGCGGTTGAGCAGTACTTC
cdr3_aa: CASSFGLAVEQYF

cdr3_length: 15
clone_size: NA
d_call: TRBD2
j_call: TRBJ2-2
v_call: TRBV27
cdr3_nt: TGTGCCAGCAGTCCGGGACTAGCGGGGAGCCGGGAGCTGTTTTTT
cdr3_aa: CASSPGLAGSRELFF

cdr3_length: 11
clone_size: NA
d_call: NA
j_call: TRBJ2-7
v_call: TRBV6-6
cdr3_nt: TGTGCCAGCAGTTTGGCGGGGCAGCAGTACTTC
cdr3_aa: CASSLAGQQYF

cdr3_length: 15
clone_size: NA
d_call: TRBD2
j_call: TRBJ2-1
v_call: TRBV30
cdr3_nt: TGTGCCTGGTCTGAGAGTAGCGGGAGGGCCTACGAGCAGTTCTTC
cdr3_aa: CAWSESSGRAYEQFF

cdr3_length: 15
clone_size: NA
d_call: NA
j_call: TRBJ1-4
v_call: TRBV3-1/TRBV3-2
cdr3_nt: TGTGCCAGCAGCCCTACAGGGTCAACTAATGAAAAACTGTTTTTT
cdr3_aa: CASSPTGSTNEKLFF

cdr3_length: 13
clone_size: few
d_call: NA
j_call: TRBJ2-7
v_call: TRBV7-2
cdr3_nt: TGTGCCAGCAGCGCGGTACGGGGTTACGAGCAGTACTTC
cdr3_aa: CASSAVRGYEQYF

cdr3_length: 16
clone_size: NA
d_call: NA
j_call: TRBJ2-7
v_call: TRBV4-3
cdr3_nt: TGCGCCAGCAGCCAAGATCGGTTGGACAATTCGGGTGGGCAGTACTTC
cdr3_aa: CASSQDRLDNSGGQYF

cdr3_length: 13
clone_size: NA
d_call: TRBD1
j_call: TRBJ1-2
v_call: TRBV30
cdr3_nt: TGTGCCTGGAGCGCGGACAGGCCATATGGCTACACCTTC
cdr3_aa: CAWSADRPYGYTF

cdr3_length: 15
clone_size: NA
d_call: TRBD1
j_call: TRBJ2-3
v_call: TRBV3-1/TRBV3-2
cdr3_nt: TGTGCCAGCAGCCACCGACAGGGGAACACAGATACGCAGTATTTT
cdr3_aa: CASSHRQGNTDTQYF

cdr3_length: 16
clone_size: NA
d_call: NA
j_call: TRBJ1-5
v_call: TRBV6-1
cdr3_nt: TGTGCCAGCAGTGAAAGGCCAGGTTATAGCAATCAGCCCCAGCATTTT
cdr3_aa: CASSERPGYSNQPQHF

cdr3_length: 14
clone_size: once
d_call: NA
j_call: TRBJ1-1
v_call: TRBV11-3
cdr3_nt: TGTGCCAGCAGCTTAGAAGGAGGGCGATCTGAAGCTTTCTTT
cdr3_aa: CASSLEGGRSEAFF

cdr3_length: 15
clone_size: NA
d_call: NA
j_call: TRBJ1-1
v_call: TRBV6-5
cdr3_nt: TGTGCCAGCAGTTACTCGGGGGGGCTGGGCACTGAAGCTTTCTTT
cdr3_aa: CASSYSGGLGTEAFF

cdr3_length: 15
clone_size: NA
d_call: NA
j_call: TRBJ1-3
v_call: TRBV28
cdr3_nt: TGTGCCAGCAGTTTACAGGGGTGGGACGGAAACACCATATATTTT
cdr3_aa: CASSLQGWDGNTIYF

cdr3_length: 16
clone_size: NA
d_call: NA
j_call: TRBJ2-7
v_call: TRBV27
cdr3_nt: TGTGCCAGCAGTTCGCAGTCCGGGACACCCTCCTACGAGCAGTACTTC
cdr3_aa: CASSSQSGTPSYEQYF

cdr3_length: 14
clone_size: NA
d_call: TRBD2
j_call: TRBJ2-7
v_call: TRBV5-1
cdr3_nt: TGCGCCAGCAGCTTGGTCGTGGGAGGGTACGAGCAGTACTTC
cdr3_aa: CASSLVVGGYEQYF

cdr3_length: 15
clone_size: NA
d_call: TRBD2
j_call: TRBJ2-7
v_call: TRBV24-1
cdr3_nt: TGTGCCACCAGCCCGGGACTAGCGGGACCCTACGAGCAGTACTTC
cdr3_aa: CATSPGLAGPYEQYF

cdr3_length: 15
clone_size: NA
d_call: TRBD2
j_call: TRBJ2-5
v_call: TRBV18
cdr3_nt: TGTGCCAGCTTACCCGGGACTACCTCCGGCGAGACCCAGTACTTC
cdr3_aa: CASLPGTTSGETQYF

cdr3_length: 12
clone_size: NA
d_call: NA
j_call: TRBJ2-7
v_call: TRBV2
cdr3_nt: TGTGCCAGCAGTGGACTCTCCTACGAGCAGTACTTC
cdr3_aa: CASSGLSYEQYF

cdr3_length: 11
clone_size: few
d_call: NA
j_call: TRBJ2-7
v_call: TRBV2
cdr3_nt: TGTGCCAGCAGCTACAGTTGGGAGCAGTACTTC
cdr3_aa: CASSYSWEQYF

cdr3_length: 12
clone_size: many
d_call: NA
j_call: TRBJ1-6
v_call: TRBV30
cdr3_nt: TGTGCCTGGAATAGATTAAATTCACCCCTCCACTTT
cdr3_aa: CAWNRLNSPLHF

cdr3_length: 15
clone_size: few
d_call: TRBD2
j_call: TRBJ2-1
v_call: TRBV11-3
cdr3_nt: TGTGCCAGCAGCGCCAAAGCGGGAAACTACAATGAGCAGTTCTTC
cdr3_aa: CASSAKAGNYNEQFF

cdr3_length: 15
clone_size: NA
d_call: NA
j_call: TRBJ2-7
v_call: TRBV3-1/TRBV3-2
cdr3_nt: TGTGCCAGCCCCTATCGGCGGGCGACAACCCACGAGCAGTACTTC
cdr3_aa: CASPYRRATTHEQYF

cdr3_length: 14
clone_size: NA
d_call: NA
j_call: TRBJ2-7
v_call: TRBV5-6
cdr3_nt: TGTGCCAGCAGTAGCCAGGGCACAAGCTACGAGCAGTACTTC
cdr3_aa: CASSSQGTSYEQYF

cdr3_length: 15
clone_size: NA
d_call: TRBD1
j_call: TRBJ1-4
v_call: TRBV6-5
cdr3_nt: TGTGCCAGCAGTTACGAGACAGGGACTAATGAAAAACTGTTTTTT
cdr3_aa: CASSYETGTNEKLFF

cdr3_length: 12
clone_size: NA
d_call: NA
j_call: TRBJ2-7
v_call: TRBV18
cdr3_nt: TGTGCCAGCTCACCCCCTAGTTCCTGTGAGTACTTC
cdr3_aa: CASSPPSSCEYF

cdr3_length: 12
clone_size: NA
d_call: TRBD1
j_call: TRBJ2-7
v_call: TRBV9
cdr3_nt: TGTGCCAGCGGGGGACAGCCCTACGAGCAGTACTTC
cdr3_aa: CASGGQPYEQYF

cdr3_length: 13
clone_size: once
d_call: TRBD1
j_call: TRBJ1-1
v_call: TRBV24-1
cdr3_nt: TGTGCCACCAGCCCGACAGGGTTGGCTGAAGCTTTCTTT
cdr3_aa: CATSPTGLAEAFF

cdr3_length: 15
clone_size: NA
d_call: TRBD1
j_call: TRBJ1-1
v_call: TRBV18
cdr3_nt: TGTGCCAGCTCCTCCGGACAGGGTGGGAACACTGAAGCTTTCTTT
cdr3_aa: CASSSGQGGNTEAFF

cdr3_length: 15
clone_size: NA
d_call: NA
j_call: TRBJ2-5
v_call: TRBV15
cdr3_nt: TGTGCCACCAGCAGAGATAGGGCTAGCGAAGGGACCCAGTACTTC
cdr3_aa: CATSRDRASEGTQYF